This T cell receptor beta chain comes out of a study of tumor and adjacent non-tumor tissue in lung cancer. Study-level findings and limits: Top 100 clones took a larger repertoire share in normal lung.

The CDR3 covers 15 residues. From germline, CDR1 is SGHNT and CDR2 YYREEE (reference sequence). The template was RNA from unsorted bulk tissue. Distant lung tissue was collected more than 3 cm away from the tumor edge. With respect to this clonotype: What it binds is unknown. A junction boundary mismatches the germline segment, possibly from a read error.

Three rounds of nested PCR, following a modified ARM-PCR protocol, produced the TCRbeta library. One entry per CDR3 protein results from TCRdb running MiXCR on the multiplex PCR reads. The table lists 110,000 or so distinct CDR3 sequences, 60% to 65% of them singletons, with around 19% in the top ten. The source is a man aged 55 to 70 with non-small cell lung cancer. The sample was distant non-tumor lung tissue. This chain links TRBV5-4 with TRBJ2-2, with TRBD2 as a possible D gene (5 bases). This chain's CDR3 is CASMDPTRGTGELFF. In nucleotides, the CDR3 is TGTGCTAGCATGGACCCAACTAGAGGCACCGGGGAGCTGTTTTTT.